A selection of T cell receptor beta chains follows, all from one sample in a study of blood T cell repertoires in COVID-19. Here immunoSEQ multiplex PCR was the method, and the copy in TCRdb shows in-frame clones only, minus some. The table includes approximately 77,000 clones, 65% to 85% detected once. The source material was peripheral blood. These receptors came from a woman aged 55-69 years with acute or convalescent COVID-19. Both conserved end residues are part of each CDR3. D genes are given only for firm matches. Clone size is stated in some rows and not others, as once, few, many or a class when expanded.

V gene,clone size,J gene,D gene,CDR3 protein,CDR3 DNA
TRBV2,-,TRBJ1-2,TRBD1,CATSLDRGDGYTF,TGTGCCACCTCACTGGACAGGGGAGATGGCTACACCTTC
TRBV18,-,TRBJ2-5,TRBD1,CASSPGTEETQYF,TGTGCCAGCTCACCAGGGACAGAAGAGACCCAGTACTTC
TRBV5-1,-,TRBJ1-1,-,CASSPDHPAVEAFF,TGCGCCAGCAGCCCGGATCATCCGGCGGTTGAAGCTTTCTTT
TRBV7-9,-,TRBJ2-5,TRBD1,CASSSPGTGISETQYF,TGTGCCAGCAGCTCCCCCGGGACAGGGATATCAGAGACCCAGTACTTC
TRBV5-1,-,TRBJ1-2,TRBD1,CASSLEGQGANYGYTF,TGCGCCAGCAGCTTGGAGGGACAGGGGGCGAACTATGGCTACACCTTC
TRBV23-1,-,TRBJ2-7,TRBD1,CASSPPRGTGGSYEQYF,TGCGCCAGCAGTCCCCCTAGGGGGACAGGGGGCTCCTACGAGCAGTACTTC
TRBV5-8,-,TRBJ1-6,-,CASSLTGGSSYNSPLHF,TGTGCCAGCAGCTTGACCGGGGGGAGCTCCTATAATTCACCCCTCCACTTT
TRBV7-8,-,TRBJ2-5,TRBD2,CASSGGAGGYQETQYF,TGTGCCAGCAGCGGAGGAGCGGGGGGCTACCAAGAGACCCAGTACTTC
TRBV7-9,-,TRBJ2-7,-,CASSLAGVQSREQYF,TGTGCCAGCAGCTTAGCGGGCGTTCAGTCCCGCGAGCAGTACTTC
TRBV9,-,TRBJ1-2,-,CASSESPRSLYGYTF,TGTGCCAGCAGCGAATCACCCCGGAGCCTCTATGGCTACACCTTC
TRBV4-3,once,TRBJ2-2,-,CASSHGTGAGELFF,TGCGCCAGCAGCCACGGAACGGGGGCCGGGGAGCTGTTTTTT
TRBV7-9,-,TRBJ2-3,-,CASSPGVTDTQYF,TGTGCCAGCAGCCCCGGGGTCACAGATACGCAGTATTTT
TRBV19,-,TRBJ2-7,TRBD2,CASKRAGLGEQYF,TGTGCCAGTAAACGGGCCGGACTAGGGGAGCAGTACTTC
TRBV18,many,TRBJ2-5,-,CASSLGSPVVRGIFQETQYF,TGTGCCAGCTCACTGGGCTCTCCTGTCGTAAGGGGAATTTTCCAAGAGACCCAGTACTTC
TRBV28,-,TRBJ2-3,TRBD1,CASSLLTGGDTQYF,TGTGCCAGCAGTTTGTTGACAGGGGGCGATACGCAGTATTTT
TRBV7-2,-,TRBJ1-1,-,CASSLNRYTEAFF,TGTGCCAGCAGCTTAAACAGGTACACTGAAGCTTTCTTT
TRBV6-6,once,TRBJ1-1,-,CASSPTGFGSSATEAFF,TGTGCCAGCAGTCCAACAGGGTTTGGAAGTTCGGCCACTGAAGCTTTCTTT
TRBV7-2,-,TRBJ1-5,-,CASSNPGGGYQPQHF,TGTGCCAGCAGCAATCCCGGGGGGGGCTACCAGCCCCAGCATTTT
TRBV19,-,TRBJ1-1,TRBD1,CASSPSGGSDEAFF,TGTGCCAGTAGTCCCTCAGGGGGCTCCGACGAAGCTTTCTTT
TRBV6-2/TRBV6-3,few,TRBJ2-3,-,CASSSLGFQGGADTQYF,TGTGCCAGCAGTTCTCTGGGTTTCCAGGGAGGAGCAGATACGCAGTATTTT
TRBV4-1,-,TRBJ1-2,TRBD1,CASSQEGGSSGGASGYTF,TGCGCCAGCAGCCAAGAGGGGGGCTCTTCAGGGGGCGCGAGTGGCTACACCTTC
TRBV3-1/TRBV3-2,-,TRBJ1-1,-,CASSPGTEAFF,TGTGCCAGCAGCCCAGGGACTGAAGCTTTCTTT
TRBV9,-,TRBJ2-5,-,CASSAGGRQETQYF,TGTGCCAGCAGCGCCGGGGGGCGGCAAGAGACCCAGTACTTC
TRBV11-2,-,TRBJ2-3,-,CASSLRGTDTQYF,TGTGCCAGCAGCTTACGGGGCACAGATACGCAGTATTTT
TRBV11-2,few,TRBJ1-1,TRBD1,CASSLTGGATEAFF,TGTGCCAGCAGCCTTACAGGGGGTGCCACTGAAGCTTTCTTT
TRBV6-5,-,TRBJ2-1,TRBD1,CASSYRTGNNEQFF,TGTGCCAGCAGTTACAGGACAGGGAACAATGAGCAGTTCTTC
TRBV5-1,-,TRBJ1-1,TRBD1,CASSFTGGAGTEAFF,TGCGCCAGCAGCTTTACAGGGGGCGCCGGCACTGAAGCTTTCTTT
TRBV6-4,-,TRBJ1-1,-,CASSDRLTTEAFF,TGTGCCAGCAGTGACCGCTTGACGACAGAAGCTTTCTTT
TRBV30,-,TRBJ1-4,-,CAWSDSRDFQGGYEKLFF,TGTGCCTGGAGTGATAGTCGGGACTTCCAGGGCGGATATGAAAAACTGTTTTTT
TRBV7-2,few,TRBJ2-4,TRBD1,CASSPGQGENIQYF,TGTGCCAGCAGCCCGGGACAGGGGGAAAACATTCAGTACTTC
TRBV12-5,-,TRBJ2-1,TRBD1,CASLGFGDRGYNEQFF,TGTGCTAGTTTAGGTTTTGGGGACAGGGGCTACAATGAGCAGTTCTTC
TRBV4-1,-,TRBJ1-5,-,CASSQDRGGTIRQPQHF,TGCGCCAGCAGCCAAGATCGGGGGGGAACTATTCGTCAGCCCCAGCATTTT
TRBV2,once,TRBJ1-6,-,CATRTVYNSPLHF,TGTGCCACCCGGACAGTCTATAATTCACCCCTCCACTTT
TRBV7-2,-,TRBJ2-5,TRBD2,CASSLQRGGRETQYF,TGTGCCAGCAGCTTACAGCGGGGGGGCCGGGAGACCCAGTACTTC
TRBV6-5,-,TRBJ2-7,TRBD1,CASSDGTGGGEQYF,TGTGCCAGCAGCGACGGGACAGGGGGCGGCGAGCAGTACTTC
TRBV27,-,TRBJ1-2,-,CASSLKMEGRIYGYTF,TGTGCCAGCAGTTTAAAGATGGAGGGGCGAATATATGGCTACACCTTC
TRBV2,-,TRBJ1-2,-,CASSEGAIYGYTF,TGTGCCAGCAGTGAGGGGGCTATTTATGGCTACACCTTC
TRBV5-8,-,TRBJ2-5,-,CASSLEGSGNVQETQYF,TGTGCCAGCAGCTTGGAAGGCAGCGGAAATGTACAAGAGACCCAGTACTTC
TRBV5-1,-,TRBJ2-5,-,CASSPEGGAGETQYF,TGCGCCAGCAGCCCCGAAGGGGGGGCAGGGGAGACCCAGTACTTC
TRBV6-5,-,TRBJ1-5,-,CASSIDSGHQPQHF,TGTGCCAGCAGTATTGACAGTGGCCATCAGCCCCAGCATTTT
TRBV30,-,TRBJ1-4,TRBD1,CAWIGQGEKLFF,TGTGCCTGGATCGGACAGGGGGAAAAACTGTTTTTT
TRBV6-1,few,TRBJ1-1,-,CASSEAGGGVTEAFF,TGTGCCAGCAGTGAAGCAGGTGGGGGGGTCACTGAAGCTTTCTTT
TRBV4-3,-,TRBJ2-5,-,CASSQGVNSQETQYF,TGCGCCAGCAGCCAAGGGGTAAACAGCCAAGAGACCCAGTACTTC
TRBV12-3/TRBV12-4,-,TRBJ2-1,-,CASSRGDEQFF,TGTGCCAGCAGTCGAGGAGATGAGCAGTTCTTC
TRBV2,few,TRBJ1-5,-,CASSGGWSNQPQHF,TGTGCCAGCAGTGGCGGGTGGAGCAATCAGCCCCAGCATTTT
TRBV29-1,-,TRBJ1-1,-,CSVGGLGGDEGMNTEAFF,TGCAGCGTTGGAGGGTTGGGAGGGGACGAGGGAATGAACACTGAAGCTTTCTTT
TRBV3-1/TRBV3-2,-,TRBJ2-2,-,CASSLRGAGELFF,TGTGCCAGCAGCCTCAGGGGAGCCGGGGAGCTGTTTTTT
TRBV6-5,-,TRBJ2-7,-,CASSYERFFYEQYF,TGTGCCAGCAGTTACGAGCGTTTTTTCTACGAGCAGTACTTC
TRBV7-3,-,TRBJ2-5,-,CASSPRARGQETQYF,TGTGCCAGCAGCCCCAGGGCCCGGGGGCAAGAGACCCAGTACTTC
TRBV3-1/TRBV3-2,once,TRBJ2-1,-,CASSPFESPWSEQFF,TGTGCCAGCAGCCCGTTTGAGTCCCCGTGGTCCGAGCAGTTCTTC
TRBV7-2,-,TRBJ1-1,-,CASSLAGVLMNTEAFF,TGTGCCAGCAGCTTAGCAGGGGTACTAATGAACACTGAAGCTTTCTTT
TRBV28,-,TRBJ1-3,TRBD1,CASSLFGQGSMDTIYF,TGTGCCAGCAGTTTATTTGGACAGGGAAGTATGGACACCATATATTTT